The 6 T cell receptor beta chains below were found in one sample sequenced in a study of regulatory T cells in long-lasting Graves disease. Arm-PCR of CDR3 regions and iRepertoire HTBI primers were the basis on which TCR beta libraries were built. From the multiplex PCR reads, TCRdb called clonotypes with MiXCR, one entry per CDR3 protein. The sample carries a few hundred thousand distinct CDR3 sequences, approximately 15% recorded once. Time point meaning: newly diagnosed GD, antithyroid drugs for less than 3 months. Extracted PBMC RNA gave rise to the TCR library. In addition, the sample was reused for a study of T cells in Graves' hyperthyroidism and ophthalmopathy.

This specimen was peripheral blood mononuclear cells (PBMCs), taken at new diagnosis, from a patient treated with antithyroid drugs. The receptors shown here come from a woman aged 40-49 years with Graves disease.

As for this clonotype: A far larger clone differs by one base, so this is likely a read error. This chain links TRBV5-1 with TRBJ2-7; 8 bases are a match to TRBD2. Germline CDR1 reads SGHRS; CDR2 reads YFSETQ. The CDR3 is 16 residues long. This chain's CDR3 is CASSQGSGKTSYGQYF. CDR3 coding DNA: TGTGCCAGCAGCCAAGGTAGCGGGAAGACCTCCTACGGGCAGTACTTC.

The J gene is TRBJ1-2, the V gene TRBV6-5, with D unresolved. The V gene's germline CDR1 is MNHEY and CDR2 SVGAGI. This CDR3 region has 14 residues. The germline V and J ends were trimmed by 0 bases and 4 bases, with 9 bases remaining between them. CDR3 DNA: TGTGCCAGCAGTTACTCGAACAGCCCCTATGGCTACACCTTC. Its protein is CASSYSNSPYGYTF.

This clonotype was seen many times. The chain recombines TRBV7-9 with TRBJ2-5, with TRBD2 matching 12 bases. The germline V gene has CDR1 SEHNR and CDR2 FQNEAQ (reference sequence). The V and J ends lost 5 bases and 1 base, in that order; junction bases with no gene match: 5. The CDR3 loop spans 16 amino acids. The DNA for the CDR3 is TGTGCCAGCAGCCCGGGACTAGCGGGTCTCCAAGAGACCCAGTACTTC. Protein sequence: CASSPGLAGLQETQYF.

This clonotype has at least ten counts. The V call is TRBV3-1, the J call TRBJ2-1, with 7 bases that match TRBD2. Germline CDR1 is LGHDT and CDR2 is YNNKEL (reference sequence). J was trimmed by 3 bases and V by 3 bases; bases with no gene match: 2. The CDR3 has 14 amino acids. The CDR3, as DNA: TGTGCCAGCAGCCAGATAGCGGGCTACAATGAGCAGTTCTTC. Translating gives CASSQIAGYNEQFF.

On this clonotype: This may arise from a read error, as a much more abundant clone is one base away. The chain recombines TRBV29-1 with TRBJ2-7; D remains unclear. Germline CDR1 is SQVTM and CDR2 is ANQGSEA. This CDR3 is 15 amino acids long. Trimming stripped 0 bases from V and 7 bases from J, with 19 bases between. The chain's CDR3 is CSVEDQTSVSYEQYF. CDR3 nucleotides: TGCAGCGTTGAAGATCAAACGTCGGTTTCTTATGAGCAGTACTTC.

V and J are TRBV7-9 and TRBJ1-2; TRBD1 aligns across 9 bases. Losses at the gene ends were 1 base for V and 3 bases for J; bases not matched to a gene: 6. The CDR3 has 16 residues. Germline loops: CDR1 SEHNR, CDR2 FQNEAQ (reference sequence). In DNA, the CDR3 is TGTGCCAGCAGCTTAGATGGGACAGGGCGCCACTATGGCTACACCTTC. This gives the protein CASSLDGTGRHYGYTF.